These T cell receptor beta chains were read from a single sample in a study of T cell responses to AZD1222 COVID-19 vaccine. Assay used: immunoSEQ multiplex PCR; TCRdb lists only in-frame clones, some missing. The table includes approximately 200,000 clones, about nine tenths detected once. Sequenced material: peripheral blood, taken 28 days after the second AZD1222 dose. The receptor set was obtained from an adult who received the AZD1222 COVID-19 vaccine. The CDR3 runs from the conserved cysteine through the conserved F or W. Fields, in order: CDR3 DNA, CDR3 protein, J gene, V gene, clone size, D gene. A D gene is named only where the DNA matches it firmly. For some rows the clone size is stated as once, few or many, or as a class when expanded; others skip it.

cdr3_nt: TGTGCCAGCAGTGAGGTAGCGGGAGGGTTAAGAGGTGAGCAGTTCTTC
cdr3_aa: CASSEVAGGLRGEQFF
j_call: TRBJ2-1
v_call: TRBV25-1
clone_size: .
d_call: TRBD2

cdr3_nt: TGTGCCAGTAGTATCGGGAGACAGGGGTACAATGAGCAGTTCTTC
cdr3_aa: CASSIGRQGYNEQFF
j_call: TRBJ2-1
v_call: TRBV19
clone_size: .
d_call: TRBD1

cdr3_nt: TGTGCCAGCAGTTACGGACCAAATGCCGGCTATGGCTACACCTTC
cdr3_aa: CASSYGPNAGYGYTF
j_call: TRBJ1-2
v_call: TRBV6-5
clone_size: .
d_call: .

cdr3_nt: TGTGCCAGCAGCCAAGCCCACACTAGCGGCCTCTCGGACAATGAGCAGTTCTTC
cdr3_aa: CASSQAHTSGLSDNEQFF
j_call: TRBJ2-1
v_call: TRBV3-1/TRBV3-2
clone_size: once
d_call: TRBD2

cdr3_nt: TGTGCCAGCAGCTTGGCCGTTGGGGTGAACACTGAAGCTTTCTTT
cdr3_aa: CASSLAVGVNTEAFF
j_call: TRBJ1-1
v_call: TRBV5-5
clone_size: .
d_call: .

cdr3_nt: TGTGCCAGCAGCCTACGTACCGGGACAGTGGTGTATTACCAAGAGACCCAGTACTTC
cdr3_aa: CASSLRTGTVVYYQETQYF
j_call: TRBJ2-5
v_call: TRBV11-3
clone_size: .
d_call: TRBD1

cdr3_nt: TGTGCCAGCAGTTACTCATCCGGAGAGCTTGTCTACGAGCAGTACTTC
cdr3_aa: CASSYSSGELVYEQYF
j_call: TRBJ2-7
v_call: TRBV6-5
clone_size: .
d_call: .

cdr3_nt: TGTGCCAGCAGTCTTCGACAGACTGAAGCTTTCTTT
cdr3_aa: CASSLRQTEAFF
j_call: TRBJ1-1
v_call: TRBV6-2/TRBV6-3
clone_size: .
d_call: .

cdr3_nt: TGTGCCAGCAGCTTTAGTCCCGGAGCGTACTACGAGCAGTACTTC
cdr3_aa: CASSFSPGAYYEQYF
j_call: TRBJ2-7
v_call: TRBV7-3
clone_size: .
d_call: .

cdr3_nt: TGTGCCAGCAAGGGCAGGGAGGGTCCTAACCCCCCCTTAGCCAAAAACATTCAGTACTTC
cdr3_aa: CASKGREGPNPPLAKNIQYF
j_call: TRBJ2-4
v_call: TRBV21-1
clone_size: .
d_call: .

cdr3_nt: TGTGCCAGCAGCCAGAGCGCCTCACCCCTCCACTTT
cdr3_aa: CASSQSASPLHF
j_call: TRBJ1-6
v_call: TRBV6-6
clone_size: .
d_call: .

cdr3_nt: TGTGCCAGTACAATTACAGGGGACACTGAAGCTTTCTTT
cdr3_aa: CASTITGDTEAFF
j_call: TRBJ1-1
v_call: TRBV19
clone_size: .
d_call: TRBD1

cdr3_nt: TGTGCCAGCTACCCACCGGGTAGGGGACACCAAGAGACCCAGTACTTC
cdr3_aa: CASYPPGRGHQETQYF
j_call: TRBJ2-5
v_call: TRBV2
clone_size: .
d_call: .

cdr3_nt: TGTGCCAGCAGCCAAGGGGTGGGCACTAGCGGGAGGACCACAGATACGCAGTATTTT
cdr3_aa: CASSQGVGTSGRTTDTQYF
j_call: TRBJ2-3
v_call: TRBV27
clone_size: .
d_call: TRBD2

cdr3_nt: TGTGCCAGCTCCGGACTAGCGGGCCAAGAGACCCAGTACTTC
cdr3_aa: CASSGLAGQETQYF
j_call: TRBJ2-5
v_call: TRBV18
clone_size: .
d_call: TRBD2